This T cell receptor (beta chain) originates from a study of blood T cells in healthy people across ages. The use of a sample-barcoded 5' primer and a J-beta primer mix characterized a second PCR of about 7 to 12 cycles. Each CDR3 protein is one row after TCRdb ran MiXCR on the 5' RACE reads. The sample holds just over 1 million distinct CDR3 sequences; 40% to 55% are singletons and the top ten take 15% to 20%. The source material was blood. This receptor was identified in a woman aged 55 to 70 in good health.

The CDR3 DNA reads as TGTGCCATCAGTGAACCGGACAGGGGGCGTGAGCAGTACTTC. Protein: CAISEPDRGREQYF. V usage is TRBV10-3 and J usage is TRBJ2-5, with 11 bases fitting TRBD1. CDR1 ENHRY and CDR2 SYGVKD come from the germline V gene. Trimming at V came to 3 bases and at J to 11 bases, leaving 8 bases not matched to a gene. The CDR3 length is 14 residues.